These 7 T cell receptor beta chains came from one sample sequenced in a study of shared clonotypes between healthy human individuals. CD45RO-negative CD8 cells positively selected for CCR7 made up the naive population, which excluded terminally differentiated effector memory CD45RA+ cells. Method: immunoSEQ multiplex PCR; TCRdb's copy keeps in-frame clones and lacks some. The sample yields more than 2 million clones, around 95% seen once. Sequencing was carried out using naive CD8+ T cells from PBMCs. These receptors originate from a man younger than 30 in good health. Some clones in this sample may be carry-over from other donors' samples.

The genes are TRBV7-9 and TRBJ2-1; no definite D call. V was pared by 3 bases and J by 9 bases, with 18 bases between. The CDR3 covers 15 residues. Germline V gene lookup returns CDR1 SEHNR and CDR2 FQNEAQ (reference sequence). CDR3 DNA: TGTGCCAGCAGCTTTTCAGCGAGACCCACGGGTGAGCAGTTCTTC. It specifies CASSFSARPTGEQFF.

With respect to this clone: A junction end diverges from the germline sequence, so it may reflect a read error. The chain has TRBV15 and TRBJ2-7; weak D call: TRBD1 (5 bases). The germline V gene has CDR1 LNHNV and CDR2 YYDKDF (reference sequence). This CDR3 is built from 15 residues. The CDR3 is CATSGEAAGLDEQYF. The CDR3 nucleotides read TGTGCCACCAGCGGAGAGGCGGCAGGGCTGGACGAGCAGTACTTC.

The V gene is TRBV5-1, the J gene TRBJ2-2, with D possibly TRBD1 on 6 matching bases. Deletions cut 3 bases from V and 1 base from J, with 13 bases between. This CDR3 contains 16 residues. Germline loops: CDR1 SGHRS, CDR2 YFSETQ. This CDR3 is CASSSTTGRNTGELFF. In nucleotides, the CDR3 is TGCGCCAGCAGCTCCACTACAGGGCGGAACACCGGGGAGCTGTTTTTT.

The chain links TRBV4-1 to TRBJ2-1, with unresolved D. This CDR3 spans 16 amino acids. V dropped 0 bases and J dropped 7 bases, with 16 bases sitting between them. Germline assignment: CDR1 MGHRA and CDR2 YSYEKL. DNA of the CDR3: TGCGCCAGCAGCCAAGAACAGAGTAGACCGTTGAATGAGCAGTTCTTC. Translation gives CASSQEQSRPLNEQFF.

V gene TRBV25-1 combines with J gene TRBJ2-5, with D perhaps TRBD1 or TRBD2 (5 bases each). The J call may be wrong; the DNA end is better matched by TRBJ2-7. Germline values: CDR1 MGHDK, CDR2 SYGVNS. CDR3 size: 15 residues. The CDR3 is CASSDQGMGVYEQYF. The CDR3 DNA sequence: TGTGCCAGCAGTGACCAGGGTATGGGAGTCTACGAGCAGTACTTC.

The CDR3 DNA reads TGTGCCAGCAGAGTAGCGGAAAGCTCCTACAATGAGCAGTTCTTC. Its translation: CASRVAESSYNEQFF. The chain couples TRBV28 to TRBJ2-1; possible D gene TRBD2, 6 bases. The V end was cut by 6 bases, the J end by 0 bases, with 12 bases between. CDR1 MDHEN and CDR2 SYDVKM come from the germline V gene. The CDR3 consists of 15 residues.

The CDR3 bases are TGTGCCAGTACCAACAGCGGTCCGGGACCCTACCAAAACATTCAGTACTTC. As protein: CASTNSGPGPYQNIQYF. The genes are TRBV19 and TRBJ2-4, with D possibly called TRBD1 or TRBD2 (5 bases each). Germline CDR1 is LNHDA and CDR2 is SQIVND (reference sequence). The germline V and J ends were trimmed by 7 bases and 5 bases, with 24 bases remaining between them. This CDR3 is 17 amino acids long.